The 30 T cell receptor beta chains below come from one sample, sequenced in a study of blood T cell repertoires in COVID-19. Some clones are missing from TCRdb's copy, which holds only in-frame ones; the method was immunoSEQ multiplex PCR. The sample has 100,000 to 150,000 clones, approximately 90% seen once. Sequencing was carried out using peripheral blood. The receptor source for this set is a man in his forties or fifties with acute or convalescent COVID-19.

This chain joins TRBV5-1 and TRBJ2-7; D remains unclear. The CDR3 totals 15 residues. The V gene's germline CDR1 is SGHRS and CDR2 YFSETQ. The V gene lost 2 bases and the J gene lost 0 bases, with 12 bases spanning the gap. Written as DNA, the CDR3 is TGCGCCAGCAGCTTAGGAGCTCTCTACTCCTACGAGCAGTACTTC. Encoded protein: CASSLGALYSYEQYF.

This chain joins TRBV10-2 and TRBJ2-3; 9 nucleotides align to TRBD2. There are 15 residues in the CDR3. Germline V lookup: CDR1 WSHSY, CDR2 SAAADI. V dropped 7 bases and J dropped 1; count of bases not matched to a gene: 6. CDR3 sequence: CASNVASGGTDTQYF. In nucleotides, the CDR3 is TGCGCCAGCAACGTCGCTAGCGGGGGCACAGATACGCAGTATTTT.

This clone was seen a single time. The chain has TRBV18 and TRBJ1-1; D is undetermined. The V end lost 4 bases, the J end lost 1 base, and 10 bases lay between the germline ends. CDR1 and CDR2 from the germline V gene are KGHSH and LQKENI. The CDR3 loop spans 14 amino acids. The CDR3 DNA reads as TGTGCCAGCTCACGGTCGGGAGGGAACACTGAAGCTTTCTTT. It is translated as CASSRSGGNTEAFF.

CDR3 residues: CASSLGQGEEEEKLFF. In nucleotides, the CDR3 is TGTGCCAGCAGCTTAGGCCAGGGGGAGGAGGAGGAAAAACTGTTTTTT. The chain uses TRBV13 and TRBJ1-4; TRBD1 agrees at 7 bases. CDR3 size: 16 residues. The germline V gene has CDR1 PRHDT and CDR2 FYEKMQ (reference sequence). V dropped 0 bases and J dropped 8; count of bases not matched to a gene: 9. Together with reference TRBV13 and TRBJ1-4, the CDR3 gives the full variable domain: AAGVIQSPRHLIKEKRETATLKCYPIPRHDTVYWYQQGPGQDPQFLISFYEKMQSDKGSIPDRFSAQQFSDYHSELNMSSLELGDSALYFCASSLGQGEEEEKLFFGSGTQLSVL.

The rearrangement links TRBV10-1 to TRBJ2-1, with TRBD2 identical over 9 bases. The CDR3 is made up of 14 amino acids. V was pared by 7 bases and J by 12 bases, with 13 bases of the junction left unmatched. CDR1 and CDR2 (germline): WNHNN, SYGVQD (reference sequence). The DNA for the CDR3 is TGCGCCAGCACAGACATAGCGGGAGTGGGCGGGCAGTTCTTC. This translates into CASTDIAGVGGQFF.

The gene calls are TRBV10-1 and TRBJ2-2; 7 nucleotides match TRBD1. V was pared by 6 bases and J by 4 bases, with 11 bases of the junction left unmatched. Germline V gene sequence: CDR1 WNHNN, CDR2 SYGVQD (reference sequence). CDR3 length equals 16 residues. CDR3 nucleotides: TGCGCCAGCAGACCCAAACTACAGGGGCGCACCGGGGAGCTGTTTTTT. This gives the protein CASRPKLQGRTGELFF.

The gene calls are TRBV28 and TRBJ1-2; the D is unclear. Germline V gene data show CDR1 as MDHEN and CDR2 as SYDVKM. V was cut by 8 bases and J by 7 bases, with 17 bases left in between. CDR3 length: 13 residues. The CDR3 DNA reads TGTGCCAGCGATAGCCCGGCCGCGGCTGGCTACACCTTC. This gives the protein CASDSPAAAGYTF.

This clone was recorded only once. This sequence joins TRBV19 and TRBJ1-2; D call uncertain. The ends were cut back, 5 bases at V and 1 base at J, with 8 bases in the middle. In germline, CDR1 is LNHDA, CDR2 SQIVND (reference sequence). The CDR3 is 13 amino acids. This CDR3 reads CASSQGGNYGYTF. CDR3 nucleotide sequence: TGTGCCAGTAGTCAAGGAGGTAACTATGGCTACACCTTC.

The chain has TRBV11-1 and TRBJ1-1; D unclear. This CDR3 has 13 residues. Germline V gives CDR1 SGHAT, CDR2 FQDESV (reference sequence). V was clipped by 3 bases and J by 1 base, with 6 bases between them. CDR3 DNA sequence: TGTGCCAGCAGCTTGGAGGGGAACACTGAAGCTTTCTTT. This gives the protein CASSLEGNTEAFF.

The chain's CDR3 is CASSSTEQGGTEAFF. CDR3 in DNA: TGCGCCAGCAGCTCGACGGAGCAGGGAGGCACTGAAGCTTTCTTT. The rearrangement uses TRBV5-1 and TRBJ1-1; D possibly corresponds to TRBD1 (5 bases). This CDR3 is 15 amino acids long. Germline CDR1 and CDR2: SGHRS and YFSETQ. Deletions cut 3 bases from V and 4 bases from J, with 16 bases between.

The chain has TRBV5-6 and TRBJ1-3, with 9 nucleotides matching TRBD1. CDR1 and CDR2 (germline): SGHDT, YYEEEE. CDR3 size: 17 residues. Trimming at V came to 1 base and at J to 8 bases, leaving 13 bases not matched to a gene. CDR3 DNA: TGTGCCAGCAGCTTGCCAAACAGGGGGCTGTCGGGCGACACCATATATTTT. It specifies CASSLPNRGLSGDTIYF.

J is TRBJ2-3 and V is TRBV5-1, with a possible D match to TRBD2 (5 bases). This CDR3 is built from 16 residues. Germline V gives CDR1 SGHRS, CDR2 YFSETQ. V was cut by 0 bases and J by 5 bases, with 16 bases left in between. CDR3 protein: CASSLGGGRAEDTQYF. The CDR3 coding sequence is TGCGCCAGCAGCTTGGGTGGCGGGCGGGCTGAAGATACGCAGTATTTT. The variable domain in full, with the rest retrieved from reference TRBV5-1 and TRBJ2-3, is KAGVTQTPRYLIKTRGQQVTLSCSPISGHRSVSWYQQTPGQGLQFLFEYFSETQRNKGNFPGRFSGRQFSNSRSEMNVSTLELGDSALYLCASSLGGGRAEDTQYFGPGTRLTVL.

The CDR3 coding sequence is TGCGCCAGCAGCCAACCTCAGGCCCAGATCCAGACCCAGTACTTC. Protein sequence: CASSQPQAQIQTQYF. The chain carries TRBV5-1 and TRBJ2-5; no definite D call. V gave up 4 bases and J gave up 6 bases, with 19 bases separating them. The germline CDR1 and CDR2 sequences are SGHRS and YFSETQ. The CDR3 length is 15 residues.

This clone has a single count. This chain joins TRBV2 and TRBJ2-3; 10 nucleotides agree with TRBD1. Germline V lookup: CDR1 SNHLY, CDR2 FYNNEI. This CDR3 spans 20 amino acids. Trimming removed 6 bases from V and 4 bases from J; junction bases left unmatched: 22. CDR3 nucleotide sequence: TGTGCCAGCAGAGTTAAAGGGACAGGGGCAGAGTGGAGCAATTCAGATACGCAGTATTTT. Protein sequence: CASRVKGTGAEWSNSDTQYF.

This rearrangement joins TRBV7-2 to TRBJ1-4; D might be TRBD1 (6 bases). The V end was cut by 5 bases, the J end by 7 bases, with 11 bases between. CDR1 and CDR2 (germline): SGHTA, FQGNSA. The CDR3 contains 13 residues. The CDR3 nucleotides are TGTGCCAGCAGCACGGGACAACTTGAAAAACTGTTTTTT. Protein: CASSTGQLEKLFF.

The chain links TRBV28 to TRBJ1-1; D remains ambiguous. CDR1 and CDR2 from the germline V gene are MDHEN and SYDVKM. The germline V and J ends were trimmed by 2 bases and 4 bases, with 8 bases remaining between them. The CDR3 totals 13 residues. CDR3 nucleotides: TGTGCCAGCAGTTTACAGGAGGTCACTGAAGCTTTCTTT. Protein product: CASSLQEVTEAFF.

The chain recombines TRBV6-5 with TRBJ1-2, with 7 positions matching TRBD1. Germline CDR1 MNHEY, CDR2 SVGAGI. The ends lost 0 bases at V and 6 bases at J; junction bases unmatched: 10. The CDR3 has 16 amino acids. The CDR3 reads CASSYSKRQGRNGYTF. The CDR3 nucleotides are TGTGCCAGCAGTTACTCGAAGCGACAGGGTAGGAATGGCTACACCTTC.

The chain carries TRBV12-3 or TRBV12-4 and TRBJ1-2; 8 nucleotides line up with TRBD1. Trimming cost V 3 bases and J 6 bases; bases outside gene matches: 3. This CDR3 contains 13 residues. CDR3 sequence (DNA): TGTGCCAGCAGTTTGGGCAGGGGGCATGGCTACACCTTC. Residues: CASSLGRGHGYTF.

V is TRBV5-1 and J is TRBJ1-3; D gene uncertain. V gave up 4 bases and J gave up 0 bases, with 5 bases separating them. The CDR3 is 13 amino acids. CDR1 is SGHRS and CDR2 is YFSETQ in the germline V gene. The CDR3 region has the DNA TGCGCCAGCAGCCCCATCTCTGGAAACACCATATATTTT. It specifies CASSPISGNTIYF.

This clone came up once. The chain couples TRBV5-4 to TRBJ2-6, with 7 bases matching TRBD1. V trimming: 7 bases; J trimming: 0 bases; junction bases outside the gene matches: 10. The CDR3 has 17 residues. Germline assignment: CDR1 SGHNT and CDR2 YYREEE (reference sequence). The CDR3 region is CASLRDRDNSGANVLTF. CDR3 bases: TGTGCCAGCCTCCGAGACAGGGATAACTCTGGGGCCAACGTCCTGACTTTC. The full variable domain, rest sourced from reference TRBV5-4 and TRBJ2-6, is ETGVTQSPTHLIKTRGQQVTLRCSSQSGHNTVSWYQQALGQGPQFIFQYYREEENGRGNFPPRFSGLQFPNYSSELNVNALELDDSALYLCASLRDRDNSGANVLTFGAGSRLTVL.

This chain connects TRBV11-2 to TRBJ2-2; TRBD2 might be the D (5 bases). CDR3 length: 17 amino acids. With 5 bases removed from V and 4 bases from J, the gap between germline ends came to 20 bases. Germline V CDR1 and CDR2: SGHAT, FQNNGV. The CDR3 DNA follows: TGTGCCAGCAGCCGAGAAGGGAGAGGAAGAATCACCGGGGAGCTGTTTTTT. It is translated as CASSREGRGRITGELFF. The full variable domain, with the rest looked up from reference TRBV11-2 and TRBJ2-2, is EAGVAQSPRYKIIEKRQSVAFWCNPISGHATLYWYQQILGQGPKLLIQFQNNGVVDDSQLPKDRFSAERLKGVDSTLKIQPAKLEDSAVYLCASSREGRGRITGELFFGEGSRLTVL.

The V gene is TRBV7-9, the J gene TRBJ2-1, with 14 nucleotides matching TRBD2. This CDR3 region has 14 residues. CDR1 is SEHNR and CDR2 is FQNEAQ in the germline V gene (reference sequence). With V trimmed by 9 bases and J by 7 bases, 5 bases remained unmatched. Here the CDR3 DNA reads TGTGCCAGGTCCGGGACTAGCGGGAGTAATGAGCAGTTCTTC. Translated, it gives CARSGTSGSNEQFF.

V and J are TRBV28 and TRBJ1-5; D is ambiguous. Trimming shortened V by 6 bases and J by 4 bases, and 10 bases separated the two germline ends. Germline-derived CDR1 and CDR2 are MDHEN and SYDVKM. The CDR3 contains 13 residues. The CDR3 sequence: CASSPTLNQPQHF. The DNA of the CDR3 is TGTGCCAGCAGCCCCACCCTAAATCAGCCCCAGCATTTT.

Here the CDR3 reads CASSRSSDEQFF. The CDR3, as DNA: TGTGCCAGCTCCCGGTCCAGCGATGAGCAGTTCTTC. This chain links TRBV18 with TRBJ2-1; D is unresolved. V lost 6 bases and J 8 bases, leaving 11 bases between the germline ends. Germline CDR1 KGHSH, CDR2 LQKENI. This CDR3 comprises 12 residues.

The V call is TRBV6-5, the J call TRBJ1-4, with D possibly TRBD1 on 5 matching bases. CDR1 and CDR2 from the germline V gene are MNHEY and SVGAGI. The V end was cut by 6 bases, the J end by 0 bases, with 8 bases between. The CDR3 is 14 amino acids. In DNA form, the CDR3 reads TGTGCCAGCAGCCCGACAGCAACTAATGAAAAACTGTTTTTT. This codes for CASSPTATNEKLFF.

CDR3 residues: CASSVTGGSSGYTF. DNA of the CDR3: TGTGCCAGCAGCGTTACAGGGGGAAGTAGTGGCTACACCTTC. V is TRBV9 and J is TRBJ1-2, with 8 bases aligning to TRBD1. Trimming cost V 2 bases and J 7 bases; bases outside gene matches: 7. CDR1 is SGDLS and CDR2 is YYNGEE in the germline V gene. There are 14 residues in the CDR3.

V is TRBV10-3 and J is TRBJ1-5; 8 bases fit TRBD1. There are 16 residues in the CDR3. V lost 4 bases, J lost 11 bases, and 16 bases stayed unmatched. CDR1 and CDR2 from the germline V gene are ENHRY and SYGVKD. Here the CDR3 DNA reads TGTGCCATCAGTGCGGCAGGTGGGACAGGCCCTCAAGCCCAGCATTTT. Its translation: CAISAAGGTGPQAQHF.

CDR3 sequence reads: CASSRNTGQLNEKLFF. CDR3 nucleotide sequence: TGTGCCAGCAGTCGAAATACCGGACAGCTTAATGAAAAACTGTTTTTT. The genes are TRBV5-8 and TRBJ1-4; the D gene is possibly TRBD1 (6 bases). V was trimmed by 5 bases and J by 4 bases, leaving 18 bases between them. Germline CDR1 is SGHTS and CDR2 is YDEGEE. This CDR3 region has 16 residues.

CDR3 region: CASTLTATVAIPEHF. CDR3 nucleotide sequence: TGTGCCAGCACCCTTACAGCGACAGTTGCTATTCCTGAGCATTTT. The chain combines TRBV6-6 with TRBJ1-5; maybe TRBD1 (5 bases). V was shortened by 7 bases and J by 14 bases, with 27 bases between the two germline ends. Germline lookup yields CDR1 MNHNY and CDR2 SVGAGI (reference sequence). The CDR3 runs 15 residues.

CDR3 DNA: TGTGCCAGCAGCCGGGACAGGGGTTACTCCTATAATTCACCCCTCCACTTT. This sequence encodes CASSRDRGYSYNSPLHF. The V gene is TRBV7-2, the J gene TRBJ1-6; 10 bases agree with TRBD1. The CDR3 runs 17 residues. J lost 0 bases, V lost 5 bases, and 4 bases had no gene match. Germline V gene lookup returns CDR1 SGHTA and CDR2 FQGNSA.